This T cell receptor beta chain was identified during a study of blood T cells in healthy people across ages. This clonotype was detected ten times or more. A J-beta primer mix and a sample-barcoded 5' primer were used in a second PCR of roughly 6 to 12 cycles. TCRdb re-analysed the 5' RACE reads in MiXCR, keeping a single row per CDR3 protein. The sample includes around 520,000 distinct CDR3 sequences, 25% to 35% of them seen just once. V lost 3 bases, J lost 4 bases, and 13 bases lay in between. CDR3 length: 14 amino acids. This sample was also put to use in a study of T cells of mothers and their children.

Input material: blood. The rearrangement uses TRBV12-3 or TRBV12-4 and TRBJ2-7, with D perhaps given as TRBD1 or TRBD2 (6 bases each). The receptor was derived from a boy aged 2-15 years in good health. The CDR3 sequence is CASSFDGGGYEQYF. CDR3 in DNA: TGTGCCAGCAGTTTTGACGGGGGCGGGTACGAGCAGTACTTC.